These 23 T cell receptor beta chains came from one sample sequenced in a study of control samples from healthy donors and cancer patients. Sequenced by immunoSEQ multiplex PCR; TCRdb stores in-frame clones only, minus some. Of approximately 50,000 clones in the sample, approximately 95% are singletons; the top ten hold 2% to 2.5%. Source material: blood. All receptors derive from a man aged 25-45 years in good health.

The chain couples TRBV28 to TRBJ1-4; D is unclear. Germline values: CDR1 MDHEN, CDR2 SYDVKM. Trimming cost V 5 bases and J 0 bases, with 13 bases left between them. The CDR3 contains 16 residues. The CDR3 DNA sequence: TGTGCCAGCAGTCCCTTTACGACTACAACTAATGAAAAACTGTTTTTT. Its protein is CASSPFTTTTNEKLFF.

The genes are TRBV19 and TRBJ1-5, with unresolved D. The V gene's germline CDR1 is LNHDA and CDR2 SQIVND (reference sequence). With 5 bases removed from V and 0 bases from J, the gap between germline ends came to 11 bases. The CDR3 length is 15 residues. The CDR3 loop is CASSPVTNSNQPQHF. Here the CDR3 DNA reads TGTGCCAGTAGTCCGGTCACCAATAGCAATCAGCCCCAGCATTTT.

This rearrangement joins TRBV19 to TRBJ1-4; 8 nucleotides line up with TRBD1. Germline V gene sequence: CDR1 LNHDA, CDR2 SQIVND (reference sequence). The CDR3 has 14 residues. The trim removed 5 bases at V and 8 bases at J, leaving 7 bases unmatched. CDR3 bases: TGTGCCAGTAGTGTGCAGGGGGCGCGGGAAAAACTGTTTTTT. Residues: CASSVQGAREKLFF.

The chain uses TRBV30 and TRBJ2-1; 8 bases map to TRBD2. The V gene's germline CDR1 is GTSNPN and CDR2 SVGIG (reference sequence). V trimming: 2 bases; J trimming: 3 bases; junction bases outside the gene matches: 6. CDR3 length: 15 amino acids. CDR3 sequence: CAWSPFGTSYNEQFF. The CDR3 DNA follows: TGTGCCTGGAGTCCATTTGGGACTAGCTACAATGAGCAGTTCTTC. Complete variable domain (other parts from reference TRBV30 and TRBJ2-1): SQTIHQWPATLVQPVGSPLSLECTVEGTSNPNLYWYRQAAGRGLQLLFYSVGIGQISSEVPQNLSASRPQDRQFILSSKKLLLSDSGFYLCAWSPFGTSYNEQFFGPGTRLTVL.

The genes are TRBV12-5 and TRBJ1-1; the D is unclear. CDR3 length: 15 residues. Germline CDR1 LGHNT, CDR2 FRNRAP. The V gene lost 4 bases and the J gene lost 1 base, with 13 bases spanning the gap. CDR3 nucleotides: TGTGCTAGTGGTTCCTCCCAAGACGGGAACACTGAAGCTTTCTTT. This sequence encodes CASGSSQDGNTEAFF.

This chain joins TRBV27 and TRBJ1-6; D is unclear. V was cut by 2 bases and J by 8 bases, with 7 bases left in between. Germline V gene sequence: CDR1 MNHEY, CDR2 SMNVEV (reference sequence). This CDR3 has 13 amino acids. CDR3 DNA sequence: TGTGCCAGCAGTTTAGAGGAGGATTCACCCCTCCACTTT. This codes for CASSLEEDSPLHF.

In this sample, this clone turned up once. This chain links TRBV7-9 with TRBJ1-1, with a tentative D call TRBD1 (6 bases). Germline loops: CDR1 SEHNR, CDR2 FQNEAQ (reference sequence). The CDR3 sequence is 15 residues long. V lost 5 bases, J lost 1 base, and 14 bases lay in between. The CDR3 DNA reads as TGTGCCAGCAGCCCCGGGGGGGGCTCGAACACTGAAGCTTTCTTT. Translated: CASSPGGGSNTEAFF.

The DNA of the CDR3 is TGTGCCAGCAGCGTAGGGACAGGGGGCTCCTACGAGCAGTACTTC. Its protein is CASSVGTGGSYEQYF. The chain uses TRBV9 and TRBJ2-7; TRBD1 matches at 10 bases. Germline CDR1 reads SGDLS; CDR2 reads YYNGEE. J lost 0 bases, V lost 0 bases, and 0 bases had no gene match. This CDR3 is built from 15 residues.

CDR3 amino acids: CASSSDRGTNTEAFF. The CDR3, as DNA: TGCGCCAGCAGCTCCGACAGGGGGACAAACACTGAAGCTTTCTTT. The chain combines TRBV5-1 with TRBJ1-1; 9 bases map to TRBD1. The CDR3 is 15 residues long. Germline V CDR1 and CDR2: SGHRS, YFSETQ. With V trimmed by 3 bases and J by 2 bases, 5 bases remained unmatched.

V gene TRBV5-1 combines with J gene TRBJ2-7; the D gene is possibly TRBD1 (6 bases). There are 14 residues in the CDR3. CDR1 SGHRS and CDR2 YFSETQ come from the germline V gene. Trimming pared 0 bases from V and 5 bases from J, leaving 12 bases between. CDR3 in amino acids: CASSLVQGINEQYF. The CDR3 coding sequence is TGCGCCAGCAGCTTGGTACAGGGCATCAACGAGCAGTACTTC.

The rearrangement uses TRBV11-1 and TRBJ2-5, with 9 bases that match TRBD2. The CDR3 is 14 amino acids. Germline V gives CDR1 SGHAT, CDR2 FQDESV (reference sequence). The trim removed 6 bases at V and 5 bases at J, leaving 7 bases unmatched. CDR3 loop: CASSISTSGETQYF. CDR3 DNA: TGTGCCAGCAGTATAAGTACTAGCGGGGAGACCCAGTACTTC.

The chain has TRBV27 and TRBJ2-1, with D possibly being TRBD1 (5 bases). CDR3 length: 13 residues. Trimming removed 6 bases at V and 6 bases at J, with 12 bases between. Germline CDR1 and CDR2: MNHEY and SMNVEV (reference sequence). This CDR3 reads CASRQPGSNEQFF. In DNA, the CDR3 is TGTGCCAGCAGACAACCAGGGTCCAATGAGCAGTTCTTC.

The sample holds one count of this clone. The rearrangement links TRBV29-1 to TRBJ1-2, with TRBD1 matching 10 bases. J was trimmed by 4 bases and V by 6 bases; bases with no gene match: 2. The germline V gene encodes CDR1 SQVTM and CDR2 ANQGSEA. The CDR3 has 12 amino acids. The CDR3 DNA is TGCAGCGTGGACAGGGGGTTCTATGGCTACACCTTC. As protein: CSVDRGFYGYTF.

A remark on this clone: This CDR3 is also generated by other DNA sequences in the sample. J is TRBJ1-2 and V is TRBV5-4; 9 bases are shared with TRBD1. V lost 2 bases and J lost 6; bases outside the gene matches: 5. This CDR3 spans 14 amino acids. Germline CDR1 reads SGHNT; CDR2 reads YYREEE (reference sequence). The CDR3 region has the DNA TGTGCCAGCAGCTTTTTGCGGGACAGGGATGGCTACACCTTC. It yields the protein CASSFLRDRDGYTF.

The chain couples TRBV28 to TRBJ2-2; D gene uncertain. Trimming removed 3 bases from V and 6 bases from J, with 5 bases in between. The CDR3 sequence is 12 residues long. The germline gives CDR1 MDHEN, CDR2 SYDVKM. CDR3 amino acids: CASSFGAGELFF. The CDR3 nucleotides are TGTGCCAGCAGTTTTGGGGCCGGGGAGCTGTTTTTT.

The J gene is TRBJ2-7, the V gene TRBV3-1 (or the pseudogene TRBV3-2), with 10 nucleotides matching TRBD2. Per the germline V gene, CDR1 is LGHDT and CDR2 is YNNKEL (reference sequence). V trimming: 4 bases; J trimming: 0 bases; junction bases outside the gene matches: 0. The CDR3 has 14 amino acids. The CDR3 reads CASSPSGGSYEQYF. In DNA form, the CDR3 reads TGTGCCAGCAGCCCTAGCGGGGGCTCCTACGAGCAGTACTTC.

This chain joins TRBV7-3 and TRBJ2-5; 9 bases agree with TRBD1. CDR1 and CDR2 (germline): SGHTA, FQGTGA. CDR3 length equals 16 residues. V gave up 2 bases and J gave up 3 bases; unmatched junction bases: 7. The CDR3 nucleotides are TGTGCCAGCAGCTTATCGGGGACAGGGCGTGAAGAGACCCAGTACTTC. Its protein is CASSLSGTGREETQYF.

V usage is TRBV7-9 and J usage is TRBJ1-2; 8 nucleotides match TRBD1. In germline, CDR1 is SEHNR, CDR2 FQNEAQ (reference sequence). V gave up 5 bases and J gave up 3 bases; unmatched junction bases: 17. CDR3 length equals 18 residues. The CDR3 DNA sequence: TGTGCCAGCAGCCGAAACGGACAGGGCCCCCTAAGGGACTATGGCTACACCTTC. Translation: CASSRNGQGPLRDYGYTF.

The chain uses TRBV6-5 and TRBJ2-2; the D is unclear. The CDR3 is made up of 16 amino acids. Germline lookup yields CDR1 MNHEY and CDR2 SVGAGI. With 2 bases removed from V and 5 bases from J, the gap between germline ends came to 15 bases. CDR3 sequence (DNA): TGTGCCAGCAGTTACCGCCCCGCGGCGTGGACCGGGGAGCTGTTTTTT. This encodes CASSYRPAAWTGELFF.

The J gene is TRBJ1-2, the V gene TRBV30; D is unclear. The V and J ends lost 2 bases and 6 bases respectively, with 13 bases between them. CDR3 length equals 13 residues. Germline V CDR1 and CDR2: GTSNPN, SVGIG (reference sequence). The chain's CDR3 is CAWSLGYQNGYTF. CDR3 in DNA: TGTGCCTGGAGTTTGGGCTATCAAAATGGCTACACCTTC.

The chain recombines TRBV27 with TRBJ2-2; tentatively, D is TRBD1 (5 bases). Germline assignment: CDR1 MNHEY and CDR2 SMNVEV (reference sequence). V was shortened by 3 bases and J by 5 bases, with 13 bases between the two germline ends. The CDR3 is 15 residues long. The CDR3 spells CASSFVGQKTGELFF. As DNA, the CDR3 is TGTGCCAGCAGTTTCGTCGGACAAAAAACCGGGGAGCTGTTTTTT.

This clone was seen a handful of times. This chain joins TRBV6-4 and TRBJ2-6; TRBD1 is a possible D gene (6 bases). V lost 0 bases to trimming and J lost 0 bases, with 6 bases between them. This CDR3 is 16 amino acids long. Germline CDR1 reads MRHNA; CDR2 reads SNTAGT. CDR3 in amino acids: CASSDSGGSGANVLTF. Written as DNA, the CDR3 is TGTGCCAGCAGTGACTCAGGGGGCTCTGGGGCCAACGTCCTGACTTTC.

The sample holds one count of this clone. The chain links TRBV5-8 to TRBJ2-5; D is possibly TRBD1 (6 bases). Germline-derived CDR1 and CDR2 are SGHTS and YDEGEE. V lost 0 bases to trimming and J lost 3 bases, with 12 bases between them. This CDR3 comprises 15 residues. The CDR3 here is CASSLGLTGKETQYF. CDR3 nucleotide sequence: TGTGCCAGCAGCTTGGGCCTTACAGGGAAAGAGACCCAGTACTTC.